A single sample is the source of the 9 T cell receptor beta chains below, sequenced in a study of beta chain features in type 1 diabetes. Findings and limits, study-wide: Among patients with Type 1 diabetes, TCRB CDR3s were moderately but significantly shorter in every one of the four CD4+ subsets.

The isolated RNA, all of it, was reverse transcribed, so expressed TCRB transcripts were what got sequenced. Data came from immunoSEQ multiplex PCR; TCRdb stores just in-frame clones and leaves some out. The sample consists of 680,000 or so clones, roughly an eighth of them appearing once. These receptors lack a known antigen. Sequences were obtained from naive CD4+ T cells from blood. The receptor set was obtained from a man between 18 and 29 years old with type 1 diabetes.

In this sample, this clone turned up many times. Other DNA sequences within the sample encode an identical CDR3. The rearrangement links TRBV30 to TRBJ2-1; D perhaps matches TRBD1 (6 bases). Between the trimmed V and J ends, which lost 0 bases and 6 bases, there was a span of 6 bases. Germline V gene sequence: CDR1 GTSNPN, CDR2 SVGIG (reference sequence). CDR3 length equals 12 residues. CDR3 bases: TGTGCCTGGAGTGTACAGGGCAATGAGCAGTTCTTC. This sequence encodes CAWSVQGNEQFF.

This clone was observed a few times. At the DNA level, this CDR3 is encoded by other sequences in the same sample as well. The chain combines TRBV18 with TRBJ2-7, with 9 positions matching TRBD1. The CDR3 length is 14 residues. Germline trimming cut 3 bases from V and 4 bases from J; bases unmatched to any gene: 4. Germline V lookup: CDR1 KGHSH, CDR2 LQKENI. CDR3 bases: TGTGCCAGCTCACCCCCGGGACAGGGTTACGAGCAGTACTTC. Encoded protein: CASSPPGQGYEQYF.

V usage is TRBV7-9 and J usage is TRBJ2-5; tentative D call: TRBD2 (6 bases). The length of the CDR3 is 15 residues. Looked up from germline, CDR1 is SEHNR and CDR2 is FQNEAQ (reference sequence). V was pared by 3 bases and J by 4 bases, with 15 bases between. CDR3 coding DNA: TGTGCCAGCAGCTTCGCGGGACCAGATATAGAGACCCAGTACTTC. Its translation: CASSFAGPDIETQYF. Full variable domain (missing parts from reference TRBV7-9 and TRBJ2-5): DTGVSQNPRHKITKRGQNVTFRCDPISEHNRLYWYRQTLGQGPEFLTYFQNEAQLEKSRLLSDRFSAERPKGSFSTLEIQRTEQGDSAMYLCASSFAGPDIETQYFGPGTRLLVL.

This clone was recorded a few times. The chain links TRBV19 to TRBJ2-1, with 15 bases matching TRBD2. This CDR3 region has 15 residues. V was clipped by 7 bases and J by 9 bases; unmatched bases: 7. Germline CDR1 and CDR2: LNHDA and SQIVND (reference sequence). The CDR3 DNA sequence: TGTGCCAGTAATCCGGGACTAGCGGGGGGAGGTGAGCAGTTCTTC. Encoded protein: CASNPGLAGGGEQFF.

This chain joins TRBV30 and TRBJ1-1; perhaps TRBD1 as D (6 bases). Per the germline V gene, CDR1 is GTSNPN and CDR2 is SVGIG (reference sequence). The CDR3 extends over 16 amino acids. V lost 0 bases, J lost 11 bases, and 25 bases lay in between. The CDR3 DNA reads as TGTGCCTGGAGTGTAACGGGGGCAGGCCTAGCCTTGGGGGCTTTCTTT. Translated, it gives CAWSVTGAGLALGAFF. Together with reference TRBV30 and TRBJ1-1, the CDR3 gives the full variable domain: SQTIHQWPATLVQPVGSPLSLECTVEGTSNPNLYWYRQAAGRGLQLLFYSVGIGQISSEVPQNLSASRPQDRQFILSSKKLLLSDSGFYLCAWSVTGAGLALGAFFGQGTRLTVV.

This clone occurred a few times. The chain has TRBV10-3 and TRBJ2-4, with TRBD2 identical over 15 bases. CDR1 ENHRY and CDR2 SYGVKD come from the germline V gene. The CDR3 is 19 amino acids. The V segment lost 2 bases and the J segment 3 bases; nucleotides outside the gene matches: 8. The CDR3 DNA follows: TGTGCCATCAGTGAGACGGGACTAGCGGGGGGCCAGGGCAAAAACATTCAGTACTTC. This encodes CAISETGLAGGQGKNIQYF.

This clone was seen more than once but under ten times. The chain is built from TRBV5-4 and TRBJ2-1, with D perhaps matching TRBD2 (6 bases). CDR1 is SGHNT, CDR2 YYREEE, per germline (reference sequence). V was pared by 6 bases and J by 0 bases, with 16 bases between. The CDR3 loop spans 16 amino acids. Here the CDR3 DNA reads TGTGCCAGCACCCTCGGAGGGCCCAGCTCCTACAATGAGCAGTTCTTC. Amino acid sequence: CASTLGGPSSYNEQFF.

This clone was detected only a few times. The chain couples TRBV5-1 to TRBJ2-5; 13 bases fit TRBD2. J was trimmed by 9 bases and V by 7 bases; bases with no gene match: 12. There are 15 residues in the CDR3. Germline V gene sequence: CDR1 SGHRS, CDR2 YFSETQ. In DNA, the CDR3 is TGCGCCAGCGACCAACTAGCGGGGGGGAGCCGACCCCAGTACTTC. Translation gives CASDQLAGGSRPQYF.

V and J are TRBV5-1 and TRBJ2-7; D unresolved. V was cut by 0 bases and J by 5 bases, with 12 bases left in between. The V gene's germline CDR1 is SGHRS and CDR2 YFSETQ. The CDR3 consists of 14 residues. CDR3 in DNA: TGCGCCAGCAGCTTGGCCCAGTCGCTGGACGAGCAGTACTTC. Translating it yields CASSLAQSLDEQYF.